This T cell receptor (beta chain) was captured by sequencing in a study of regulatory dendritic cells for organ transplantation (dated by TCRdb to 2017 to 2019). Regarding the complete study: Regulatory dendritic cells were generated from monocytes cultured with vitamin D3 on days 0 and 4 and IL-10 on day 4. TCRbeta repertoires were sequenced from sorted naive and memory CD4+ and CD8+ T cells before and after allostimulation with regulatory or mature dendritic cells. To evaluate the response of the DCs to a potent maturation-inducing agent, LPS was added to DC cultures on day 6. Results the study describes overall, beyond this receptor: Allostimulation expanded memory CD8+ clones in both subjects, but regulatory dendritic cells appeared to induce more limited expansion than mature dendritic cells. Among the resting subsets, memory CD8+ T cells contained the most alloreactive TCR clonotypes. The repertoires of naive CD4+ and CD8+ T cells were highly diverse, while memory cell repertoires were less diverse, with memory CD8+ cells being the most oligoclonal. Only a couple of subjects were sequenced, and the authors noted considerable between-individual heterogeneity in the alloreactive memory CD8+ T cell pool.

Sorted T cell subsets were CFSE-labeled and co-cultured for roughly 5 days with allogeneic regulatory or mature dendritic cells at a 1:10 DC:T ratio. FACS was used to sort CD4+ or CD8+ cells into naive T cells (CD45RA+) and memory T cells (CD45RO+). A couple of healthy control subjects provided the T cells used for TCR sequencing. The Qiagen DNeasy Blood & Tissue Kit was used to extract genomic DNA. On this clone: This receptor's antigen is unknown. Base qualities are not at hand, and no much larger clone is one base apart.

A multiplexed two-step PCR with Vbeta-specific forward primers and Jbeta-specific reverse primers was used to amplify the TCRbeta CDR3 regions. The TCRbeta libraries were sequenced on an Illumina instrument via the immunoSEQ service. In the paper's pipeline: IMGT annotation was used to assign V, D and J genes, and synthetic CDR3 analogues were used to correct the counts for multiplex PCR bias. In the immunoSEQ Analyzer, repertoire clonality was calculated as one minus the normalized Shannon entropy. Whether a clone counted as expanded was decided by Fisher's exact test with Benjamini-Hochberg false discovery rate control and a two-tailed cutoff of P<0.01. TCRdb mirrors the immuneACCESS table, restricted to in-frame sequences. Some clones are absent from its copies; in checked studies, under half trace to an unresolved V gene, and the reason for the others is unknown. V, J and clone size are taken as reported in that table, and D and trimming were inferred from the DNA itself. The sample table shows about 12,000 clones, and 75% to 80% are seen once. 0.9% to 1.2% of the sample belongs to the ten largest clones.

The germline V gene sets CDR1 to SGHDN and CDR2 to FVKESK. The CDR3, cysteine through phenylalanine, is 14 amino acids long. The sequence is cut down to CDR3 DNA, 42 bases in frame from base 1. Relative to germline, V is 3 bases shorter and J is 5 bases shorter, with 12 bases between their ends. The clonotype was recovered from a human donor in good health. The chain is made from TRBV14 and TRBJ2-3; the D gene cannot be resolved reliably. The sample was naive CD8+ T cells from blood cultured with regulatory dendritic cells. The cell subset or site label here, explained by the study, means: CD45RA+ naive T cells. Here is the DNA: TGTGCCAGCAGCCAGGCCGGAACGGGAGATACGCAGTATTTT. It encodes CASSQAGTGDTQYF.